The table lists the clone carrying this TCR beta chain with many counts. Its antigen remains unknown. The time point: newly diagnosed GD, antithyroid drugs for less than 3 months. The authors made the TCR library using RNA they extracted from PBMCs. EDTA tubes received about 10 milliliters of collected peripheral blood. The sample is drawn from a study of regulatory T cells in long-lasting Graves disease. The authors built TCR beta libraries using iRepertoire HTBI primers and Arm-PCR of CDR3 regions. TCRdb independently ran MiXCR on the multiplex PCR reads; one entry per CDR3 protein. The sample records around 500,000 distinct CDR3 sequences, about 14% being singletons. Findings and limits, study-wide: Accuracy may have been reduced by the small sample size.

Germline lookup yields CDR1 LNHNV and CDR2 YYDKDF (reference sequence). The CDR3 sequence is 14 residues long. The ends lost 5 bases at V and 8 bases at J; junction bases unmatched: 3. These data were also reused for a study on T cells in Graves' hyperthyroidism and ophthalmopathy.

This chain connects TRBV15 to TRBJ2-4; 13 nucleotides match TRBD2. The receptor was derived from a man aged 25-40 years with Graves disease. Material: peripheral blood mononuclear cells (PBMCs), obtained at new diagnosis, from a patient treated with antithyroid drugs. CDR3 nucleotide sequence: TGTGCCACCAGCTCAGGACTAGCGGGAGACATTCAGTACTTC. It codes for CATSSGLAGDIQYF.